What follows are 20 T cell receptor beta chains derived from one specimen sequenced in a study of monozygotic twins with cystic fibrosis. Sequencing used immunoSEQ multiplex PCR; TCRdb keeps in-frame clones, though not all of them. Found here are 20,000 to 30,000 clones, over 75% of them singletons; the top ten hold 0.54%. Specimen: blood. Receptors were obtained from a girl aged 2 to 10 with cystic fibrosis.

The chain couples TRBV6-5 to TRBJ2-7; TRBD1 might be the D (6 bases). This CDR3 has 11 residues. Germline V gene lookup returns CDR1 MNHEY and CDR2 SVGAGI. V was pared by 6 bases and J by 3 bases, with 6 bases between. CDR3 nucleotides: TGTGCCAGCAGCAGGGGCTACGAGCAGTACTTC. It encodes CASSRGYEQYF.

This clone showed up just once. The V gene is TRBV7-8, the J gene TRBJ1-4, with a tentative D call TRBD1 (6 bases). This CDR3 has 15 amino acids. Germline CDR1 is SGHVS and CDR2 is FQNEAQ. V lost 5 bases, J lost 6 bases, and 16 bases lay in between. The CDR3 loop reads CASSTEQGRDEKLFF. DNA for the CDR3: TGTGCCAGCAGCACAGAACAGGGAAGGGATGAAAAACTGTTTTTT.

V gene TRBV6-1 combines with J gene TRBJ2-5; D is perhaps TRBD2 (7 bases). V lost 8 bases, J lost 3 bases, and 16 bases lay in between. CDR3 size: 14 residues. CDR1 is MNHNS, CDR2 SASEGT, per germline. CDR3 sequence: CASRKGGGEETQYF. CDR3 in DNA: TGTGCCAGCCGAAAGGGAGGGGGTGAAGAGACCCAGTACTTC.

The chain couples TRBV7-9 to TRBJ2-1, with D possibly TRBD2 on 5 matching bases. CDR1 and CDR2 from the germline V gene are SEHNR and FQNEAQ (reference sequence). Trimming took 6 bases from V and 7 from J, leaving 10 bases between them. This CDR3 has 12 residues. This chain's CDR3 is CASRLTSNEQFF. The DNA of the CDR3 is TGTGCCAGCAGGCTAACTAGTAATGAGCAGTTCTTC.

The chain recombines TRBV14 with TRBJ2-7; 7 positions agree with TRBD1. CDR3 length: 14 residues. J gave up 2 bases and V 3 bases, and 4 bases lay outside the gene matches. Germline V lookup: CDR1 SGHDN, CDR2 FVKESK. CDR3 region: CASSQGDSPYEQYF. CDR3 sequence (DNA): TGTGCCAGCAGCCAGGGGGACAGTCCCTACGAGCAGTACTTC.

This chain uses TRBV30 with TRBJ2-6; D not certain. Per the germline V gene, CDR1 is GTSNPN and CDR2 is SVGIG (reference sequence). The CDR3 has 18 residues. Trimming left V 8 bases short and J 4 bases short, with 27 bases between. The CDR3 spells CAAVRPDDVVFGANVLTF. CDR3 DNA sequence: TGTGCCGCGGTACGACCGGACGACGTTGTGTTCGGGGCCAACGTCCTGACTTTC.

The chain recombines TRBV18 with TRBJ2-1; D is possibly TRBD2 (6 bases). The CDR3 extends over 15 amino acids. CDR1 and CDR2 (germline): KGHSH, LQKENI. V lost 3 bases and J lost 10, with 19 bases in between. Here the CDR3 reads CASSPDLRDFGEQFF. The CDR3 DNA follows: TGTGCCAGCTCACCGGATCTCCGGGACTTCGGCGAGCAGTTCTTC.

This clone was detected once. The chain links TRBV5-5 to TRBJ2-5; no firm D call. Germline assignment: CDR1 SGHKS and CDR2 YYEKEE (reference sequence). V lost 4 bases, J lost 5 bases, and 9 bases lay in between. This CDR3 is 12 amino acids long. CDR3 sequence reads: CASSLPSETQYF. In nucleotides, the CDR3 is TGTGCCAGCAGCCTCCCTTCTGAGACCCAGTACTTC. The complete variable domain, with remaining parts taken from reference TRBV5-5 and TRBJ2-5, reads DAGVTQSPTHLIKTRGQQVTLRCSPISGHKSVSWYQQVLGQGPQFIFQYYEKEERGRGNFPDRFSARQFPNYSSELNVNALLLGDSALYLCASSLPSETQYFGPGTRLLVL.

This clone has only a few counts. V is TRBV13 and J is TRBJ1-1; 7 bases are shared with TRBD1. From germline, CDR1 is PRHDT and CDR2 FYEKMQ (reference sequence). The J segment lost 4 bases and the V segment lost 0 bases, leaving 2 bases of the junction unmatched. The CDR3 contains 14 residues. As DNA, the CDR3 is TGTGCCAGCAGCTTAGGCGCAGGGGGCACTGAAGCTTTCTTT. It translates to CASSLGAGGTEAFF.

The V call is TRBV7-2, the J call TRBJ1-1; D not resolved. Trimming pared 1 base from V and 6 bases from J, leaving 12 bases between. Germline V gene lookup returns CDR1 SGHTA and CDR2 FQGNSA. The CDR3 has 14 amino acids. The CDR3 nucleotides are TGTGCCAGCAGCTTAGTGCGGAGGCAGCCTGAAGCTTTCTTT. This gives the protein CASSLVRRQPEAFF.

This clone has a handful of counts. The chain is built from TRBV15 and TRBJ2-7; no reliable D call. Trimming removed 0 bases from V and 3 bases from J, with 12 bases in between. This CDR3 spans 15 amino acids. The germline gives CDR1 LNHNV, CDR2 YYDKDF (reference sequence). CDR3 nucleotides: TGTGCCACCAGCAGAGATTTTGGATCCGGCTACGAGCAGTACTTC. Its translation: CATSRDFGSGYEQYF. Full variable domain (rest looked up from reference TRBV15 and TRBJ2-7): DAMVIQNPRYQVTQFGKPVTLSCSQTLNHNVMYWYQQKSSQAPKLLFHYYDKDFNNEADTPDNFQSRRPNTSFCFLDIRSPGLGDTAMYLCATSRDFGSGYEQYFGPGTRLTVT.

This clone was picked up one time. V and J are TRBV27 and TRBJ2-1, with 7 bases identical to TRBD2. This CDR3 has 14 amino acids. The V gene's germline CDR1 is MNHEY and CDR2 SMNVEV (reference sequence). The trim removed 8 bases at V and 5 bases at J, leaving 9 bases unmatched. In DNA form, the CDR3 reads TGTGCCAGCGACAGCGGGGTCCCGGACAATGAGCAGTTCTTC. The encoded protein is CASDSGVPDNEQFF.

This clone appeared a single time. The CDR3 nucleotides are TGCGCCAGCAGCTCCGGGACAGGGATTGGTGGCTACACCTTC. This translates into CASSSGTGIGGYTF. The V and J genes are TRBV5-1 and TRBJ1-2; 9 bases agree with TRBD1. The junction had 7 bases not matched to a gene; V was cut back by 3 bases and J by 7 bases. CDR1 is SGHRS, CDR2 YFSETQ, per germline. This CDR3 is built from 14 residues.

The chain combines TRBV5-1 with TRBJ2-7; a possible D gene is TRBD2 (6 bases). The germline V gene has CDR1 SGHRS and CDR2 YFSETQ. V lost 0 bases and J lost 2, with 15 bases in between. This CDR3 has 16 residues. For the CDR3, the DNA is TGCGCCAGCAGCTTGGCCGGCGGAGGGTGGGCCTACGAGCAGTACTTC. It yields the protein CASSLAGGGWAYEQYF.

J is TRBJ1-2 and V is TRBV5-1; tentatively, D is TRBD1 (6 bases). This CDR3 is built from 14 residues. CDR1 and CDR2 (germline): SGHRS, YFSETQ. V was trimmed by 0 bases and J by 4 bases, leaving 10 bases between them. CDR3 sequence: CASSLGTELYGYTF. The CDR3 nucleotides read TGCGCCAGCAGCTTGGGGACAGAACTCTATGGCTACACCTTC.

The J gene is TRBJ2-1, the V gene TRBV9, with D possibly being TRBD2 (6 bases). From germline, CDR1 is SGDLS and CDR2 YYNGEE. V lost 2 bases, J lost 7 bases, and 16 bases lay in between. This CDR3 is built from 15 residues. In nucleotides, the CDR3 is TGTGCCAGCAGCGTCATGGGGGGATTGGGTAATGAGCAGTTCTTC. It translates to CASSVMGGLGNEQFF.

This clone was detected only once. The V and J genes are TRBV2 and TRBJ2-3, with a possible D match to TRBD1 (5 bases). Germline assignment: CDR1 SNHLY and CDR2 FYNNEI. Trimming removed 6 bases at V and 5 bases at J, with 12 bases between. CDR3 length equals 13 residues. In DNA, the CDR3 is TGTGCCAGCAGCGGACAACTCGGAGATACGCAGTATTTT. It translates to CASSGQLGDTQYF.

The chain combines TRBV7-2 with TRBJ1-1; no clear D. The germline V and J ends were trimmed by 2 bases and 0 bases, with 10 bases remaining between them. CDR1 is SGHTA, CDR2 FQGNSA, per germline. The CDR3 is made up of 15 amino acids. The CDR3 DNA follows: TGTGCCAGCAGCTTAAGGATGGTAATGAACACTGAAGCTTTCTTT. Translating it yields CASSLRMVMNTEAFF. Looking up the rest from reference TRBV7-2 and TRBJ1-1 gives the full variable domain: GAGVSQSPSNKVTEKGKDVELRCDPISGHTALYWYRQSLGQGLEFLIYFQGNSAPDKSGLPSDRFSAERTGGSVSTLTIQRTQQEDSAVYLCASSLRMVMNTEAFFGQGTRLTVV.

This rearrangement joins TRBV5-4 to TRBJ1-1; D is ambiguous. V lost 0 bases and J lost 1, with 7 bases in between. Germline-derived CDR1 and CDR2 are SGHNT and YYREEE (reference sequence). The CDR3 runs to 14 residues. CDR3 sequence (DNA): TGTGCCAGCAGCTTGGGCCCGGCGAACACTGAAGCTTTCTTT. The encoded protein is CASSLGPANTEAFF.

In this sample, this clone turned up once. CDR3 nucleotides: TGTGCCAGCAGCGGTGGGGAGAAGTCACCCCTCCACTTT. This gives the protein CASSGGEKSPLHF. This rearrangement joins TRBV9 to TRBJ1-6, with D uncertain. Trimming left V 3 bases short and J 10 bases short, with 11 bases between. Germline V lookup: CDR1 SGDLS, CDR2 YYNGEE. This CDR3 has 13 amino acids.